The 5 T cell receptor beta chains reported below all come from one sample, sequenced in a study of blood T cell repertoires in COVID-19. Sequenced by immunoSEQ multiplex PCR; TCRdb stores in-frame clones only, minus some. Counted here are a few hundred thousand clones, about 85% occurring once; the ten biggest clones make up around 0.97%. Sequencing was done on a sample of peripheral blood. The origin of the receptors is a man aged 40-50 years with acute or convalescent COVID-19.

The CDR3 DNA follows: TGTGCCAGCAGCAAGGAGTACAAGGGGGAGCTGTTTTTT. This gives the protein CASSKEYKGELFF. This chain joins TRBV21-1 and TRBJ2-2; TRBD2 is the table's D call and was not checked against the DNA. TRBV21-1 constitutes a pseudogene. The CDR3 is made up of 13 amino acids.

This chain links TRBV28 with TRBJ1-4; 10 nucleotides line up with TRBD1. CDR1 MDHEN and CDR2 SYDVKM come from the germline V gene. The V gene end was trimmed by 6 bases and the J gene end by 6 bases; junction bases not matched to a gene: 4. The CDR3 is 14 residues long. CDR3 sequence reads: CASSRTGGYEKLFF. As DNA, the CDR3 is TGTGCCAGCAGCCGGACAGGGGGGTATGAAAAACTGTTTTTT. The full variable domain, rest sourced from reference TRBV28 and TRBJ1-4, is DVKVTQSSRYLVKRTGEKVFLECVQDMDHENMFWYRQDPGLGLRLIYFSYDVKMKEKGDIPEGYSVSREKKERFSLILESASTNQTSMYLCASSRTGGYEKLFFGSGTQLSVL.

CDR3 nucleotides: TGTGCCAGCAGTTACTCGGGGAGGGATGAAAAACTGTTTTTT. It codes for CASSYSGRDEKLFF. The rearrangement links TRBV6-5 to TRBJ1-4; the D is unclear. Germline CDR1 MNHEY, CDR2 SVGAGI. The V and J ends lost 0 bases and 6 bases respectively, with 8 bases between them. This CDR3 contains 14 residues.

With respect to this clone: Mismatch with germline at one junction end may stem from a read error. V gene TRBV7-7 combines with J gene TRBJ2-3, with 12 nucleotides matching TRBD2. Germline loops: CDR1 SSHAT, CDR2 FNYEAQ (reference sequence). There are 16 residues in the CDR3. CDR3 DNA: TGTGCTAGCAGCCCAGGGACTAGCGGGTTTACAGATACGCAGTATTTT. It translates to CASSPGTSGFTDTQYF.

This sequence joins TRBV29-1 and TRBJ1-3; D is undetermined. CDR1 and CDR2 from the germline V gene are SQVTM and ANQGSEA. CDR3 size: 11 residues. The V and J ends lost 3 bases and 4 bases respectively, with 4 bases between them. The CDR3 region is CSVDGGNTIYF. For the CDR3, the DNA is TGCAGCGTTGACGGGGGAAACACCATATATTTT.